These T cell receptor beta chains were read from a single sample in a study of PD-1 blockade in mismatch repair-deficient tumors. Measured with immunoSEQ multiplex PCR; TCRdb has only the in-frame clones, and not every one. The data contain around 110,000 clones, 65% to 80% of them seen just once; the ten biggest clones take up about 4.7%. Sequences were derived from peripheral blood, sampled about 60 weeks after starting pembrolizumab. The receptors were sampled from an adult with mismatch repair-deficient cancer. CDR3s include the opening cysteine and the closing phenylalanine or tryptophan. D genes are given only for firm matches. For some rows the clone size is stated as once, few or many, or as a class when expanded; others skip it.

J,V,size,D,CDR3,DNA
TRBJ2-3,TRBV18,NA,TRBD2,CASSPLTSGNTDTQYF,TGTGCCAGCTCACCCCTAACTAGCGGAAACACAGATACGCAGTATTTT
TRBJ2-7,TRBV4-3,NA,TRBD2,CASSQNSGTVEQYF,TGCGCCAGCAGCCAAAACAGCGGGACGGTCGAGCAGTACTTC
TRBJ2-2,TRBV6-1,once,TRBD1,CASSDLGQGTNTGELFF,TGTGCCAGCAGTGACCTCGGACAGGGGACTAACACCGGGGAGCTGTTTTTT
TRBJ2-6,TRBV7-8,NA,TRBD1,CASILVGGQDYFGANVLTF,TGTGCCAGCATCCTAGTGGGGGGACAGGATTACTTTGGGGCCAACGTCCTGACTTTC
TRBJ1-1,TRBV29-1,NA,NA,CSVDPQTNPNTEAFF,TGCAGCGTTGATCCCCAGACGAATCCGAACACTGAAGCTTTCTTT
TRBJ2-1,TRBV11-2,NA,NA,CASSPHPSYNEQFF,TGTGCCAGCAGCCCCCACCCCTCCTACAATGAGCAGTTCTTC
TRBJ1-1,TRBV10-3,NA,NA,CAISGAGTGNTEAFF,TGTGCCATCAGTGGGGCGGGGACGGGAAACACTGAAGCTTTCTTT
TRBJ1-6,TRBV5-4,NA,TRBD1,CASSLMTGGYSPLHF,TGTGCCAGCAGCTTGATGACAGGGGGCTACTCACCCCTCCACTTT
TRBJ1-1,TRBV2,NA,NA,CASSPGLGRRTEAFF,TGTGCCAGCAGTCCAGGCTTAGGACGGCGGACTGAAGCTTTCTTT
TRBJ2-3,TRBV29-1,NA,TRBD2,CSVWTSGTDTQYF,TGCAGCGTTTGGACTAGCGGCACAGATACGCAGTATTTT
TRBJ2-1,TRBV7-8,NA,TRBD2,CASSMTSGRAFEQFF,TGTGCCAGCAGCATGACTAGCGGGAGGGCCTTTGAGCAGTTCTTC
TRBJ2-1,TRBV19,NA,NA,CASKGGPYSEQFF,TGTGCCAGTAAGGGTGGACCCTACAGTGAGCAGTTCTTC
TRBJ1-1,TRBV29-1,NA,NA,CSARTDMNTEAFF,TGCAGCGCCCGGACGGACATGAACACTGAAGCTTTCTTT
TRBJ1-2,TRBV19,few,NA,CASTFDRYGYTF,TGTGCCAGTACCTTCGACCGCTATGGCTACACCTTC
TRBJ2-1,TRBV19,NA,NA,CASRPGEGNEQFF,TGTGCCAGTAGACCGGGAGAGGGCAATGAGCAGTTCTTC
TRBJ2-4,TRBV12-5,once,TRBD2,CASGLVLGLAGGKNIQYF,TGTGCTAGTGGTTTGGTACTCGGACTAGCGGGGGGGAAAAACATTCAGTACTTC